A selection of T cell receptor beta chains follows, all from one sample in a study of CD8 T cells in ankylosing spondylitis. MiXCR, applied by TCRdb to the 5' RACE reads, yields one record per CDR3 protein. The table has around 770,000 distinct CDR3 sequences, under 20% seen once; the top ten hold 15% to 20%. Sample: blood, either unsorted or a sorted T cell fraction (not recorded which). Receptors were obtained from a male donor with ankylosing spondylitis. Both conserved end residues are part of each CDR3.

V	J	CDR3
TRBV29-1	TRBJ1-4	CSACKQGPNEKLFF
TRBV7-2	TRBJ1-3	CASSWTGTGNSGNTIYF
TRBV7-2	TRBJ2-5	CASSRYGPQETQYF
TRBV7-9	TRBJ1-2	CASSSMTGWVGGYTF
TRBV12-3/TRBV12-4	TRBJ1-1	CASSLGTGGASTEAFF
TRBV5-1	TRBJ2-2	CASSLVSGETGELFF
TRBV7-2	TRBJ2-1	CASTWEGDDEQFF
TRBV4-1	TRBJ2-5	CASSQEWGEETQYF
TRBV7-2	TRBJ2-5	CASSLLPQETQYF
TRBV6-1	TRBJ1-6	CASRSHNNSPLHF
TRBV7-2	TRBJ1-5	CASSLRSQGSQPQHF
TRBV4-2	TRBJ1-1	CASSQEVDSEAFF
TRBV7-9	TRBJ1-3	CASRAGLPSGNTIYF
TRBV20-1	TRBJ1-1	CSARPTGKNTEAFF
TRBV3-1	TRBJ1-2	CASSQADYGYTF
TRBV6-1	TRBJ2-7	CASSRRPDTYEQYF
TRBV9	TRBJ2-5	CASSAGDSTQETQYF
TRBV20-1	TRBJ1-2	CSARAGEGYTF
TRBV7-6	TRBJ2-2	CASSLEGALKTGELFF
TRBV20-1	TRBJ1-2	CSPLSGSGPGTGGYTF
TRBV4-1	TRBJ1-1	CASSQDPGGARTEAFF
TRBV3-1	TRBJ1-1	CASSRLTGTGNTEAFF
TRBV5-1	TRBJ2-2	CASSLGGFNGELFF
TRBV5-4	TRBJ2-7	CASSPMTSGSSYEQYF
TRBV3-1	TRBJ2-7	CASSQDLAGRGSFEQYF
TRBV28	TRBJ1-2	CACLDRANYGYTF
TRBV10-2	TRBJ2-7	CASSGPGTRAYEQYF
TRBV20-1	TRBJ2-5	CSARDLRTTGETQYF
TRBV6-5	TRBJ1-1	CASSLSRATEAFF
TRBV7-2	TRBJ2-7	CASSRPGLLSYEQYF
TRBV29-1	TRBJ2-7	CSVEDRVLYF
TRBV5-1	TRBJ1-1	CASSLYAVGQAPGAPEAFF
TRBV15	TRBJ2-7	CATSRDIACGSDEQYF
TRBV27	TRBJ2-5	CASSRTSGRVEETQYF
TRBV30	TRBJ2-2	CAWAAGQVNTGELFF
TRBV6-2/TRBV6-3	TRBJ1-2	CASTKAGSVRGYTF